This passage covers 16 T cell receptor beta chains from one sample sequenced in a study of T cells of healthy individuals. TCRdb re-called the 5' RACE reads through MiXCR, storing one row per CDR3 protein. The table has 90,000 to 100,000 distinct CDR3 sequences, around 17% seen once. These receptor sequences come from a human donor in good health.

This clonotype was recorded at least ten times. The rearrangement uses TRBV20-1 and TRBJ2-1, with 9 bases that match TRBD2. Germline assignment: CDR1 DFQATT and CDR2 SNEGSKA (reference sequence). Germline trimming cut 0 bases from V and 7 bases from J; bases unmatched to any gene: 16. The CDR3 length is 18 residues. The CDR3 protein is CSARDPRVAGALQNEQFF. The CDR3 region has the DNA TGCAGTGCTAGAGATCCTCGGGTAGCGGGGGCCCTCCAGAATGAGCAGTTCTTC.

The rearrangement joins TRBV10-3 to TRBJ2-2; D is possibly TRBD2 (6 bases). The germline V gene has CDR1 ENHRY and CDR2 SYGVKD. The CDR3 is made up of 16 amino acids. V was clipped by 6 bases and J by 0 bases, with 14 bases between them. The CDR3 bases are TGTGCCATCAGGACTCGCGGGACCACGAACACCGGGGAGCTGTTTTTT. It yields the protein CAIRTRGTTNTGELFF.

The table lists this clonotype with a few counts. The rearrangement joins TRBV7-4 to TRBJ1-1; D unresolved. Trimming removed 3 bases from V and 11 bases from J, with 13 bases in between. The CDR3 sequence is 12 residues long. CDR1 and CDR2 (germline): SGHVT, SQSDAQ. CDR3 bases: TGTGCCAGCAGCTTCCCCTTATCGAGGGCTTTCTTT. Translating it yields CASSFPLSRAFF.

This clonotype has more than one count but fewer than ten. CDR3 DNA: TGTGCCAGCAGTTCCTTCACCGGGGAGCTGTTTTTT. Its protein product is CASSSFTGELFF. The chain links TRBV6-5 to TRBJ2-2; D not certain. CDR1 and CDR2 (germline): MNHEY, SVGAGI. The CDR3 runs to 12 residues. The germline V and J ends were trimmed by 4 bases and 4 bases, with 4 bases remaining between them.

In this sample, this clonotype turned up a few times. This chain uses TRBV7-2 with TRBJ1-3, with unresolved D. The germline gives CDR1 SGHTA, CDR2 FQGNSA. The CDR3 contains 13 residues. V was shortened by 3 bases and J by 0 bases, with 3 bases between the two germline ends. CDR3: CASSFNSGNTIYF. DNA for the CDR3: TGTGCCAGCAGCTTTAACTCTGGAAACACCATATATTTT.

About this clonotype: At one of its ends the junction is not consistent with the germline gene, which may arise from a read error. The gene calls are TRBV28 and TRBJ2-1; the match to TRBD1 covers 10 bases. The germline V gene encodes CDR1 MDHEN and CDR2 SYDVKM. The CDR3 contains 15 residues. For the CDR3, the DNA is TGTGCCAACAGTCCTCCGGGACAGGGGAACAATGAGCAGTTCTTC. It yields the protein CANSPPGQGNNEQFF.

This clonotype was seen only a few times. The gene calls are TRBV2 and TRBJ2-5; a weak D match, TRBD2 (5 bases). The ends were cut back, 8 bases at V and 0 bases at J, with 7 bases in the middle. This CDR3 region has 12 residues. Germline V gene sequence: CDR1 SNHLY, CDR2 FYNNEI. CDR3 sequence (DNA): TGTGCCAGCGGACTTGACCAAGAGACCCAGTACTTC. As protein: CASGLDQETQYF.

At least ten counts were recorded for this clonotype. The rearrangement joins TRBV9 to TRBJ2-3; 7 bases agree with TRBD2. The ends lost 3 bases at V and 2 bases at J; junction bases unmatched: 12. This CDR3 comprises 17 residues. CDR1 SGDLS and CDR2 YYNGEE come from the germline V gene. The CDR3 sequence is CASSAHRRGSDTDTQYF. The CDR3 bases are TGTGCCAGCAGCGCGCATCGGCGGGGGAGTGACACAGATACGCAGTATTTT.

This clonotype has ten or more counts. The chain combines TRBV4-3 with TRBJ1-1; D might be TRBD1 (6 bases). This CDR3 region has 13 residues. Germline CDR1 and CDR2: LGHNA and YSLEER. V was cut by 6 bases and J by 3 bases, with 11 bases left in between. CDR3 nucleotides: TGCGCCAGCAGGGACAGCTTGGACACTGAAGCTTTCTTT. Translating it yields CASRDSLDTEAFF.

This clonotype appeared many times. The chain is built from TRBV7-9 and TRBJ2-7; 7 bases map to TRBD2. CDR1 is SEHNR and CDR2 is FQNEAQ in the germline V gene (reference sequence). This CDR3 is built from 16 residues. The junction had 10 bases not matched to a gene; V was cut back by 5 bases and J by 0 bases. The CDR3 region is CASSPTPREDSYEQYF. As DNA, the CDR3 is TGTGCCAGCAGCCCTACCCCCCGGGAGGACTCCTACGAGCAGTACTTC.

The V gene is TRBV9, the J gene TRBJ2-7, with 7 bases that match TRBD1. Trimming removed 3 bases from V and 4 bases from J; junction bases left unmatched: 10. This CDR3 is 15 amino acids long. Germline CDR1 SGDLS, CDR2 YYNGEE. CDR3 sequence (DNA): TGTGCCAGCAGCGCCCGAGGGGGCGGTTCATACGAGCAGTACTTC. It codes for CASSARGGGSYEQYF.

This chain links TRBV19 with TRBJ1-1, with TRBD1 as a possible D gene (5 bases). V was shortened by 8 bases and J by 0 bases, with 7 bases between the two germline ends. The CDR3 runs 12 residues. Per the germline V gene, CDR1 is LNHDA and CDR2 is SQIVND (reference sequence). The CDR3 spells CASQGMNTEAFF. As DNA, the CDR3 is TGTGCCAGTCAGGGAATGAACACTGAAGCTTTCTTT.

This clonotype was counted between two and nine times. CDR3 nucleotide sequence: TGTGCCAGCAGTGAAGCAAGGGGATATCAGCCCCAGCATTTT. Translated: CASSEARGYQPQHF. The genes are TRBV2 and TRBJ1-5, with a possible D match to TRBD1 (5 bases). Per germline, CDR1 SNHLY and CDR2 FYNNEI. Trimming pared 0 bases from V and 5 bases from J, leaving 8 bases between. This CDR3 comprises 14 residues.

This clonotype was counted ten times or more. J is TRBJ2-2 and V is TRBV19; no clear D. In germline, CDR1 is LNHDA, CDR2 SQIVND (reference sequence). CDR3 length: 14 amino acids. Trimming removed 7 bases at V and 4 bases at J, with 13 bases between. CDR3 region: CASMPRTATGELFF. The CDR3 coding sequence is TGTGCCAGTATGCCGCGGACGGCCACCGGGGAGCTGTTTTTT.

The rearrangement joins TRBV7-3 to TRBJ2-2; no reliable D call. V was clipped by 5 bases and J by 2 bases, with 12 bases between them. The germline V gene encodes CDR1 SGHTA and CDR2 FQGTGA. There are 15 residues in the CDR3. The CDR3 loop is CASSTSRANTGELFF. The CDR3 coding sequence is TGTGCCAGCAGCACATCTAGGGCCAACACCGGGGAGCTGTTTTTT.

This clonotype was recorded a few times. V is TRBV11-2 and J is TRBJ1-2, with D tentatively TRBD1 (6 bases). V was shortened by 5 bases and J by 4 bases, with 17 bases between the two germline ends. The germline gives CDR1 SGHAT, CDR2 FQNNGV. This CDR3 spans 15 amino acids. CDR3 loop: CASSISAGASYGYTF. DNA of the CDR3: TGTGCCAGCAGCATATCCGCAGGGGCTTCCTATGGCTACACCTTC. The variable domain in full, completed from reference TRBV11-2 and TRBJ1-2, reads EAGVAQSPRYKIIEKRQSVAFWCNPISGHATLYWYQQILGQGPKLLIQFQNNGVVDDSQLPKDRFSAERLKGVDSTLKIQPAKLEDSAVYLCASSISAGASYGYTFGSGTRLTVV.